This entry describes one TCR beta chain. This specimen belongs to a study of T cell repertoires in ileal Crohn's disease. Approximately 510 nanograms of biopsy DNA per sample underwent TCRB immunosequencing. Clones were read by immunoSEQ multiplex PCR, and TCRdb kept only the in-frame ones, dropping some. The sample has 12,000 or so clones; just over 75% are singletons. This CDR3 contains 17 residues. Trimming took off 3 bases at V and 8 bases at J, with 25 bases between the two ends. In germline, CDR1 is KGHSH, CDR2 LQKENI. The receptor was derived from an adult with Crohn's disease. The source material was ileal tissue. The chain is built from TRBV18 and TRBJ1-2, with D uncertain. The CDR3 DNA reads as TGTGCCAGCTCACCCCAGGCCCCCGACGGGAATGGGGAAGGCTACACCTTC. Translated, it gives CASSPQAPDGNGEGYTF.